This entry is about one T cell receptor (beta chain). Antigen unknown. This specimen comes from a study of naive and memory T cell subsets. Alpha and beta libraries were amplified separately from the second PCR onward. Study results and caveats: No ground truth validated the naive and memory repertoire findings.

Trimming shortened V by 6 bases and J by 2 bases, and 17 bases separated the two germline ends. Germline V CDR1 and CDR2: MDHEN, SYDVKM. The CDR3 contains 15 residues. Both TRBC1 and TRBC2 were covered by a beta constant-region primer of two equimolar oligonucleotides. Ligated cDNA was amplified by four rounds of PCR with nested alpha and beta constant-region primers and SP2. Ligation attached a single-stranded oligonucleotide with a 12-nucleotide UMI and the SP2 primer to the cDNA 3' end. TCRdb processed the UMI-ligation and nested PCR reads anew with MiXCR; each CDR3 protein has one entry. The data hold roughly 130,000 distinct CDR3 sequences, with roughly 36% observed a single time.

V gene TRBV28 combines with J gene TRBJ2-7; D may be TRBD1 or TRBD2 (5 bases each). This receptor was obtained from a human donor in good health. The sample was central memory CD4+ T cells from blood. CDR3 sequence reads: CASSPTGRDPYEQYF. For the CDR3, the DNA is TGTGCCAGCAGCCCCACCGGCAGGGACCCCTACGAGCAGTACTTC. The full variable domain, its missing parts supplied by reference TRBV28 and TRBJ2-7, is DVKVTQSSRYLVKRTGEKVFLECVQDMDHENMFWYRQDPGLGLRLIYFSYDVKMKEKGDIPEGYSVSREKKERFSLILESASTNQTSMYLCASSPTGRDPYEQYFGPGTRLTVT.